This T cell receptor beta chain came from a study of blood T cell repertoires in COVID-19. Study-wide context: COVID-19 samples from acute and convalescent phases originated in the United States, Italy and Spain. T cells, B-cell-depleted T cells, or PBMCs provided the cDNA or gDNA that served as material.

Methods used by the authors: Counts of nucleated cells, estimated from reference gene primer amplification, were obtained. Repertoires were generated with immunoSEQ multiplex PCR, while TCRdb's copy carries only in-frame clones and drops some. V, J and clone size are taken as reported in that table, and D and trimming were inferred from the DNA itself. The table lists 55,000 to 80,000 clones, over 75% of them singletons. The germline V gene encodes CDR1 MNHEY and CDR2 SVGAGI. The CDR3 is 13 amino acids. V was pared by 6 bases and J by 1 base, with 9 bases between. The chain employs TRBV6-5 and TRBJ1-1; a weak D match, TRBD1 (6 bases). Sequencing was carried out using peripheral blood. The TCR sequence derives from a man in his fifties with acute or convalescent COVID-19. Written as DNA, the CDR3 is TGTGCCAGCAGAATAGGGGGGAACACTGAAGCTTTCTTT. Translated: CASRIGGNTEAFF.